Described below is a single TCR beta chain sequence and its context. This sample was taken from a study of glioma-infiltrating T cells after dendritic cell vaccination. Blood PBMC samples: pre-vaccination, two weeks post third vaccination, and at tumor progression. Trimming took 5 bases from V and 0 from J; bases not matched to a gene: 4. This CDR3 is built from 15 residues. Germline loops: CDR1 MNHNS, CDR2 SASEGT. Profiling relied on immunoSEQ multiplex PCR, and the TCRdb table lists in-frame clones only, not all of them. In the table there are fewer than 110,000 clones, roughly 79% of which are singletons.

The chain employs TRBV6-1 and TRBJ2-1; 7 bases are shared with TRBD1. The sequencing used blood, collected before dendritic cell vaccination. The TCR sequence derives from a human donor with glioblastoma. In DNA form, the CDR3 reads TGTGCCAGCAGTTCTACAGGGGTCTCCTACAATGAGCAGTTCTTC. It is translated as CASSSTGVSYNEQFF.